A selection of T cell receptor beta chains follows, all from one sample in a study of cytomegalovirus exposure and HLA in healthy donors. TCRdb keeps only in-frame clones here, not all; method: immunoSEQ multiplex PCR. The data show under 150,000 clones, 75% to 80% seen once. Specimen: PBMCs. These receptors were taken from a man aged 40-49 years in good health and CMV-seropositive. Each CDR3 is given with its conserved first and last residue. A clone size is listed for some rows: how often the clone was seen (once, few, many), or a class if it is expanded.

abundance	v_gene	j_gene	CDR3aa
.	TRBV29-1	TRBJ2-7	CSVGGNIDEQYF
once	TRBV29-1	TRBJ2-5	CSGLRPGLAGVGQETQYF
.	TRBV27	TRBJ2-3	CASSIRERNTDTQYF
.	TRBV9	TRBJ2-3	CASSEQDTQYF
.	TRBV27	TRBJ1-2	CASRYGQTYGYTF
.	TRBV19	TRBJ2-3	CASSFYGRTDTQYF
.	TRBV5-4	TRBJ1-2	CASSLPGGFYGYTF
.	TRBV4-1	TRBJ1-2	CASSQDGGSRGYTF
.	TRBV28	TRBJ2-1	CASSVQAPGLAGGREFF
.	TRBV28	TRBJ2-3	CASNPRADTQYF
.	TRBV6-5	TRBJ1-2	CASSLFQGASHYGYTF
.	TRBV4-3	TRBJ2-1	CASSQDDGLSYNEQFF
.	TRBV6-6	TRBJ1-5	CASILGGSNQPQHF
.	TRBV6-5	TRBJ2-7	CASNPDRGSLEQYF
.	TRBV9	TRBJ2-2	CASSSNPLKPGQGDTGELFF
.	TRBV7-9	TRBJ2-1	CSSSLVAGGARNEQFF
.	TRBV7-9	TRBJ2-1	CACGTSGYNEQFF
.	TRBV25-1	TRBJ2-7	CASSEEGRGTYEQYF
.	TRBV9	TRBJ1-1	CASSVSGGLNTEAFF
few	TRBV4-1	TRBJ1-4	CASSSFGGATNEKLFF
.	TRBV18	TRBJ1-1	CASSPKTENTEAFF
few	TRBV18	TRBJ1-5	CASSPGGPNQPQHF
.	TRBV7-2	TRBJ2-7	CASSNRQGYEQYF
.	TRBV19	TRBJ1-5	CASSSQGQVNQPQHF
.	TRBV6-1	TRBJ2-6	CASSELIRGGRAGANVLTF
few	TRBV6-1	TRBJ1-1	CASSQLSTIATEAFF
.	TRBV10-2	TRBJ1-5	CASSTDRLSQPQHF
.	TRBV6-6	TRBJ1-4	CASSYAETGPNEKLFF
few	TRBV30	TRBJ2-5	CASSGSVTQYF
.	TRBV5-4	TRBJ2-6	CASSSSLGGSGANVLTF
.	TRBV28	TRBJ2-2	CASRTTGFYTGELFF
.	TRBV30	TRBJ1-2	CAWSRAGAYGYTF
.	TRBV2	TRBJ2-5	CASSKQGLGVETQYF
.	TRBV10-3	TRBJ2-7	CAISLAGTGYEQYF
.	TRBV11-2	TRBJ2-5	CASSLESKETQYF
.	TRBV27	TRBJ1-1	CASRLWVQDTEAFF
.	TRBV5-1	TRBJ2-5	CASSSQETQYF
.	TRBV28	TRBJ2-1	CASSLRLGHEQFF
.	TRBV6-1	TRBJ2-5	CASSSRTLGRTQYF
.	TRBV9	TRBJ2-1	CASSVSPIGQDSSYNEQFF
.	TRBV18	TRBJ2-2	CASSRPQGELFF